This passage covers 30 T cell receptor beta chains from one sample sequenced in a study of cytomegalovirus exposure and HLA in healthy donors. In the PCR, 60 Vbeta and 13 Jbeta primers were used. Clones were sequenced by immunoSEQ multiplex PCR, and TCRdb holds only the in-frame ones, with some missing. This table has about 180,000 clones, around 80% appearing once. The sequencing input was PBMCs. These TCRs come from a man aged 35 to 55 in good health and CMV-seronegative.

This chain links TRBV10-3 with TRBJ2-7; perhaps TRBD1 as D (6 bases). The CDR3 sequence is 14 residues long. Trimming removed 3 bases from V and 7 bases from J, with 16 bases in between. The germline V gene has CDR1 ENHRY and CDR2 SYGVKD. For the CDR3, the DNA is TGTGCCATCAGTGAAAGGGACACCCTCTTGGAGCAGTACTTC. Amino acid sequence: CAISERDTLLEQYF.

V is TRBV4-3 and J is TRBJ1-2; no firm D call. The CDR3 covers 14 residues. Per the germline V gene, CDR1 is LGHNA and CDR2 is YSLEER. Deletions cut 1 base from V and 4 bases from J, with 10 bases between. The DNA of the CDR3 is TGCGCCAGCAGCCAAGGACGGGATTTCTATGGCTACACCTTC. This translates into CASSQGRDFYGYTF.

The V and J genes are TRBV10-3 and TRBJ2-7; possible D gene TRBD1, 6 bases. With 11 bases removed from V and 1 base from J, the gap between germline ends came to 12 bases. The CDR3 has 12 amino acids. Germline CDR1 reads ENHRY; CDR2 reads SYGVKD. CDR3: CAVRTESYEQYF. The CDR3 bases are TGTGCCGTTCGGACAGAATCCTACGAGCAGTACTTC.

This chain links TRBV5-4 with TRBJ2-7; 7 nucleotides agree with TRBD1. This CDR3 contains 13 residues. J was trimmed by 3 bases and V by 3 bases; bases with no gene match: 3. Germline V lookup: CDR1 SGHNT, CDR2 YYREEE (reference sequence). The CDR3 nucleotides are TGTGCCAGCAGCTCATGGGACAGCTACGAGCAGTACTTC. It yields the protein CASSSWDSYEQYF.

This clone appeared once. The V call is TRBV27, the J call TRBJ1-1; D uncertain. The CDR3 has 12 amino acids. From germline, CDR1 is MNHEY and CDR2 SMNVEV (reference sequence). V lost 4 bases and J lost 6, with 9 bases in between. The CDR3 DNA reads as TGTGCCAGCAGTTATCCGGGAGCTGAAGCTTTCTTT. It specifies CASSYPGAEAFF.

This chain links TRBV6-1 with TRBJ1-4; 9 bases map to TRBD1. This CDR3 has 15 amino acids. The germline V gene has CDR1 MNHNS and CDR2 SASEGT. The ends lost 8 bases at V and 3 bases at J; junction bases unmatched: 7. CDR3 nucleotide sequence: TGTGCCAGCTTTACAGGGGGCGTGTCTAATGAAAAACTGTTTTTT. This translates into CASFTGGVSNEKLFF.

The chain links TRBV7-2 to TRBJ1-4; the D gene is possibly TRBD1 (6 bases). CDR3 length: 14 residues. Germline V gives CDR1 SGHTA, CDR2 FQGNSA. Trimming took off 5 bases at V and 5 bases at J, with 12 bases between the two ends. As DNA, the CDR3 is TGTGCCAGCAGCATACAGGGCGCCAATGAAAAACTGTTTTTT. As protein: CASSIQGANEKLFF.

J is TRBJ2-5 and V is TRBV29-1, with D tentatively TRBD2 (7 bases). The V end was cut by 5 bases, the J end by 2 bases, with 12 bases between. The CDR3 covers 13 residues. The germline gives CDR1 SQVTM, CDR2 ANQGSEA. CDR3 nucleotides: TGCAGCGTTCGTCGGGGGGCTCAAGAGACCCAGTACTTC. It specifies CSVRRGAQETQYF.

The J gene is TRBJ1-4, the V gene TRBV19; a possible D gene is TRBD1 (6 bases). Germline CDR1 and CDR2: LNHDA and SQIVND (reference sequence). V lost 1 base and J 8 bases, leaving 8 bases between the germline ends. The length of the CDR3 is 13 residues. CDR3 DNA: TGTGCCAGTAGTATAGCTGGGGGCGAAAAACTGTTTTTT. Residues: CASSIAGGEKLFF.

J is TRBJ2-3 and V is TRBV9, with 7 bases identical to TRBD2. The CDR3 runs to 15 residues. Germline V gives CDR1 SGDLS, CDR2 YYNGEE. Unmatched junction bases numbered 8, after V lost 5 bases and J lost 2 bases. The CDR3 DNA is TGTGCCAGCAGTATGACTAGCAGATCCACAGATACGCAGTATTTT. This sequence encodes CASSMTSRSTDTQYF. Looking up the rest from reference TRBV9 and TRBJ2-3 gives the full variable domain: DSGVTQTPKHLITATGQRVTLRCSPRSGDLSVYWYQQSLDQGLQFLIQYYNGEERAKGNILERFSAQQFPDLHSELNLSSLELGDSALYFCASSMTSRSTDTQYFGPGTRLTVL.

The rearrangement links TRBV9 to TRBJ2-5; 10 bases match TRBD2. The CDR3 extends over 16 amino acids. V trimming: 4 bases; J trimming: 4 bases; junction bases outside the gene matches: 10. Germline V gives CDR1 SGDLS, CDR2 YYNGEE. In DNA form, the CDR3 reads TGTGCCAGCAGCCCCGGGTCTAGCGGGAGCCGAGAGACCCAGTACTTC. It specifies CASSPGSSGSRETQYF.

This chain joins TRBV27 and TRBJ1-2; maybe TRBD1 (5 bases). The CDR3 sequence is 13 residues long. The germline gives CDR1 MNHEY, CDR2 SMNVEV (reference sequence). The V gene lost 6 bases and the J gene lost 3 bases, with 11 bases spanning the gap. CDR3 amino acids: CASSTQAHYGYTF. The CDR3 DNA sequence: TGTGCCAGCAGCACACAGGCACACTATGGCTACACCTTC.

V is TRBV6-5 and J is TRBJ2-7; D is possibly TRBD2 (7 bases). Germline assignment: CDR1 MNHEY and CDR2 SVGAGI. V lost 2 bases and J 4 bases, leaving 12 bases between the germline ends. The length of the CDR3 is 14 residues. CDR3 loop: CASSYPGGGYEQYF. CDR3 in DNA: TGTGCCAGCAGTTACCCGGGGGGCGGTTACGAGCAGTACTTC.

The chain couples TRBV7-2 to TRBJ2-2; 9 bases fit TRBD2. The CDR3 loop spans 18 amino acids. Trimming removed 5 bases from V and 6 bases from J; junction bases left unmatched: 16. Germline-derived CDR1 and CDR2 are SGHTA and FQGNSA. The CDR3 sequence is CASSGGSGSGWDAGELFF. Here the CDR3 DNA reads TGTGCCAGCAGCGGAGGTAGCGGGAGTGGTTGGGACGCCGGGGAGCTGTTTTTT.

Comments on this clone: Additional DNA sequences in this sample encode the identical CDR3. The chain carries TRBV2 and TRBJ2-6; perhaps TRBD1 as D (6 bases). The V gene lost 6 bases and the J gene lost 1 base, with 7 bases spanning the gap. CDR3 size: 14 residues. CDR1 SNHLY and CDR2 FYNNEI come from the germline V gene. This chain's CDR3 is CASRQGSGANVLTF. The CDR3 DNA follows: TGTGCCAGCAGGCAGGGGTCTGGGGCCAACGTCCTGACTTTC.

The chain joins TRBV4-3 to TRBJ2-1, with 16 bases matching TRBD2. Germline CDR1 and CDR2: LGHNA and YSLEER. The V gene end was trimmed by 1 base and the J gene end by 4 bases; junction bases not matched to a gene: 7. The CDR3 sequence is 19 residues long. The CDR3 region has the DNA TGCGCCAGCAGCCAAGGGGGACTAGCGGGAGGGATTAAATACAATGAGCAGTTCTTC. As protein: CASSQGGLAGGIKYNEQFF.

The rearrangement links TRBV25-1 to TRBJ1-3; 9 nucleotides align to TRBD1. Unmatched junction bases numbered 10, after V lost 10 bases and J lost 6 bases. The CDR3 has 14 residues. CDR1 and CDR2 (germline): MGHDK, SYGVNS. CDR3 nucleotides: TGTGCCACAGGCACCCGGACAGGGGAAAACACCATATATTTT. Its translation is CATGTRTGENTIYF.

This clone turned up a few times. The genes are TRBV29-1 and TRBJ1-1, with a tentative D call TRBD1 (6 bases). The V end lost 6 bases, the J end lost 0 bases, and 11 bases lay between the germline ends. The CDR3 has 13 amino acids. CDR1 is SQVTM and CDR2 is ANQGSEA in the germline V gene. The CDR3 sequence: CSVMGQMNTEAFF. Here the CDR3 DNA reads TGCAGCGTGATGGGACAAATGAACACTGAAGCTTTCTTT.

The chain employs TRBV30 and TRBJ1-4; D not certain. The CDR3 sequence is 12 residues long. The germline CDR1 and CDR2 sequences are GTSNPN and SVGIG (reference sequence). Trimming shortened V by 2 bases and J by 6 bases, and 7 bases separated the two germline ends. As DNA, the CDR3 is TGTGCCTGGAGTCCCCAGGATGAAAAACTGTTTTTT. This gives the protein CAWSPQDEKLFF.

The CDR3 DNA is TGTGCCAGCAGCCAACAGGGTCTCTATGGCTACACCTTC. This encodes CASSQQGLYGYTF. The V gene is TRBV14, the J gene TRBJ1-2; perhaps TRBD1 as D (5 bases). Trimming pared 2 bases from V and 4 bases from J, leaving 8 bases between. The CDR3 is 13 residues long. Looked up from germline, CDR1 is SGHDN and CDR2 is FVKESK.

This clone was counted a few times. The gene calls are TRBV5-1 and TRBJ1-1; a weak D match, TRBD1 (6 bases). V lost 1 base and J 7 bases, leaving 11 bases between the germline ends. This CDR3 comprises 13 residues. Germline CDR1 and CDR2: SGHRS and YFSETQ. The CDR3 region has the DNA TGCGCCAGCAGCTTGCAGGGGAGGGGTGAAGCTTTCTTT. This gives the protein CASSLQGRGEAFF.

This rearrangement joins TRBV30 to TRBJ2-3, with unresolved D. The germline CDR1 and CDR2 sequences are GTSNPN and SVGIG (reference sequence). CDR3 size: 19 residues. V lost 1 base, J lost 2 bases, and 25 bases lay in between. The CDR3 DNA reads TGTGCCTGGAGTGCCCCGCCCGGTGGTAGCAGAAAAATCACAGATACGCAGTATTTT. Its translation is CAWSAPPGGSRKITDTQYF.

The chain employs TRBV5-1 and TRBJ2-6; weak D call: TRBD1 (6 bases). Germline V lookup: CDR1 SGHRS, CDR2 YFSETQ. The CDR3 extends over 17 amino acids. The ends were cut back, 6 bases at V and 0 bases at J, with 16 bases in the middle. DNA of the CDR3: TGCGCCAGCACCCTTGTGGGGGCACCCTCTGGGGCCAACGTCCTGACTTTC. Encoded protein: CASTLVGAPSGANVLTF.

The V gene is TRBV9, the J gene TRBJ1-4, with 7 bases lining up with TRBD1. The junction had 9 bases not matched to a gene; V was cut back by 0 bases and J by 7 bases. This CDR3 is 16 amino acids long. The germline V gene has CDR1 SGDLS and CDR2 YYNGEE. CDR3 in DNA: TGTGCCAGCAGCGTAGGTCAGGGGGGTTCGAGTGAAAAACTGTTTTTT. This sequence encodes CASSVGQGGSSEKLFF. Supplemented by reference TRBV9 and TRBJ1-4, the full variable domain reads DSGVTQTPKHLITATGQRVTLRCSPRSGDLSVYWYQQSLDQGLQFLIQYYNGEERAKGNILERFSAQQFPDLHSELNLSSLELGDSALYFCASSVGQGGSSEKLFFGSGTQLSVL.

The genes are TRBV7-2 and TRBJ2-5; a possible D gene is TRBD2 (6 bases). The germline V gene has CDR1 SGHTA and CDR2 FQGNSA. The CDR3 has 13 amino acids. V shed 5 bases and J shed 12 bases, with 19 bases lying between them. CDR3 sequence (DNA): TGTGCCAGCAGCCCCCTTTGGGGGGAAGGGGAGTACTTC. Protein product: CASSPLWGEGEYF. The full variable domain, in which reference TRBV7-2 and TRBJ2-5 provide the parts outside the CDR3, is GAGVSQSPSNKVTEKGKDVELRCDPISGHTALYWYRQSLGQGLEFLIYFQGNSAPDKSGLPSDRFSAERTGGSVSTLTIQRTQQEDSAVYLCASSPLWGEGEYFGPGTRLLVL.

This chain uses TRBV27 with TRBJ1-2, with 8 bases fitting TRBD1. Germline assignment: CDR1 MNHEY and CDR2 SMNVEV (reference sequence). The CDR3 consists of 13 residues. With 6 bases clipped from V and 5 bases from J, the junction kept 5 bases outside the gene matches. The CDR3: CASRLTGDYGYTF. The DNA of the CDR3 is TGTGCCAGCAGATTGACAGGGGATTATGGCTACACCTTC.

This chain links TRBV6-1 with TRBJ1-4, with unresolved D. Trimming removed 2 bases at V and 5 bases at J, with 9 bases between. The CDR3 contains 14 residues. Germline values: CDR1 MNHNS, CDR2 SASEGT. CDR3 nucleotide sequence: TGTGCCAGCAGTGAAAGTGTGCGGAATGAAAAACTGTTTTTT. Residues: CASSESVRNEKLFF.

The rearrangement links TRBV2 to TRBJ1-2; 10 bases line up with TRBD1. Looked up from germline, CDR1 is SNHLY and CDR2 is FYNNEI. With 6 bases clipped from V and 7 bases from J, the junction kept 11 bases outside the gene matches. This CDR3 has 15 residues. The CDR3 bases are TGTGCCAGCAGGGCCGAAGGACAGGGGGGACGTGGCTACACCTTC. Its translation: CASRAEGQGGRGYTF.

The genes are TRBV19 and TRBJ2-1; 11 bases align to TRBD2. The length of the CDR3 is 18 residues. V dropped 4 bases and J dropped 9; count of bases not matched to a gene: 17. Germline V CDR1 and CDR2: LNHDA, SQIVND (reference sequence). The CDR3 spells CASSKRPILAGVSGEQFF. As DNA, the CDR3 is TGTGCCAGTAGTAAGCGGCCAATACTAGCGGGAGTTTCGGGTGAGCAGTTCTTC.

The J gene is TRBJ2-6, the V gene TRBV7-9; a weak D match, TRBD1 (5 bases). Germline CDR1 and CDR2: SEHNR and FQNEAQ (reference sequence). This CDR3 is 18 amino acids long. Trimming pared 7 bases from V and 4 bases from J, leaving 23 bases between. Here the CDR3 reads CASTRKWQGTRGANVLTF. CDR3 bases: TGTGCCAGCACCCGAAAGTGGCAGGGAACGAGGGGGGCCAACGTCCTGACTTTC.